This TCR beta chain was sequenced in a study of beta chain features in type 1 diabetes. Study findings and constraints: The influence of HLA type on TCRB rearrangement stayed undetermined. In every one of the four CD4+ subsets, TCRB CDR3s were moderately but significantly shorter in Type 1 diabetes patients.

The length of the CDR3 is 14 residues. The germline V and J ends were trimmed by 5 bases and 6 bases, with 17 bases remaining between them. In germline, CDR1 is MNHEY, CDR2 SMNVEV (reference sequence). The whole isolated RNA underwent reverse transcription, so sequencing captured expressed TCRB transcripts. Profiling relied on immunoSEQ multiplex PCR, and the TCRdb table lists in-frame clones only, not all of them. The sample lists fewer than 45,000 clones, about 66% occurring once. Turning to this clone: Its antigen is unknown.

The sequence came from a man aged 25 to 45 with type 1 diabetes. Some clones in this sample may be carry-over from other donors' samples. Material: Tregs from blood. This rearrangement joins TRBV27 to TRBJ2-7; D perhaps matches TRBD1 (5 bases). CDR3 coding DNA: TGTGCCAGCAGTCCATCGTCCTGGCAGGGCGAGCAGTACTTC. Amino acid sequence: CASSPSSWQGEQYF.